This entry features one T cell receptor beta chain sequence. CDR3 length: 12 amino acids. V shed 7 bases and J shed 4 bases, with 10 bases lying between them. Germline values: CDR1 SNHLY, CDR2 FYNNEI. Authors' methods: Reference gene primer amplification gave estimated nucleated cell counts. Generated by immunoSEQ multiplex PCR, the TCRdb table keeps only in-frame clones and is missing some. D and trimming come from the DNA, and the V and J calls and clone size come from that table. The table lists about 290,000 clones, 80% to 90% of them singletons. The data were obtained in a study of blood T cell repertoires in COVID-19. Study overall: Specimens from acute and convalescent COVID-19 originated in the United States, Italy and Spain. PBMCs, B-cell-depleted T cells, or T cells provided the cDNA or gDNA that made up the material.

Sequencing was performed on peripheral blood. J is TRBJ2-5 and V is TRBV2; the D gene is possibly TRBD2 (5 bases). This receptor was obtained from a woman in her twenties or thirties with active or convalescent COVID-19. CDR3 in DNA: TGTGCCAGCAAAGGACTGACAGAGACCCAGTACTTC. Protein sequence: CASKGLTETQYF.